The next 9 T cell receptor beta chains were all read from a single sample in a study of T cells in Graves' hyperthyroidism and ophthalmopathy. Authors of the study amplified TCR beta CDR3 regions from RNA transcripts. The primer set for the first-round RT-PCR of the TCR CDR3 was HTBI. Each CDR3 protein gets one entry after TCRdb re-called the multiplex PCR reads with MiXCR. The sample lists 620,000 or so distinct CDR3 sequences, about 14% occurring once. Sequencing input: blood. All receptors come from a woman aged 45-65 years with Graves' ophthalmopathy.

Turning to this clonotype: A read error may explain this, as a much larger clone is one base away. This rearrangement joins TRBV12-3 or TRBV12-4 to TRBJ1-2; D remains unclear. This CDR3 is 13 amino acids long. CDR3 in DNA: TGTGCCGGCAGTTTAGAGGACGGCTATGGCTACACCTTC. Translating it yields CAGSLEDGYGYTF.

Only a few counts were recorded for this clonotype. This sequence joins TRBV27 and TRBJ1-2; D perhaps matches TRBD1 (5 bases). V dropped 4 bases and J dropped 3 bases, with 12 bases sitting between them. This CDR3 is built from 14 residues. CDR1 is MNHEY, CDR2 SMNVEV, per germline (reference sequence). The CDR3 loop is CASSSLGGDYGYTF. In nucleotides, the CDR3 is TGTGCCAGCAGTTCCTTGGGGGGTGACTATGGCTACACCTTC.

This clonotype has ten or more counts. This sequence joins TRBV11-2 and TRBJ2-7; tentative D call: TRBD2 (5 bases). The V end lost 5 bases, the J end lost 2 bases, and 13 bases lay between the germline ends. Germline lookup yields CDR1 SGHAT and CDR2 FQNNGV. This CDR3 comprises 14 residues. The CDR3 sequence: CASSPGMVPYEQYF. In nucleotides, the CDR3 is TGTGCCAGCAGCCCCGGGATGGTGCCCTACGAGCAGTACTTC.

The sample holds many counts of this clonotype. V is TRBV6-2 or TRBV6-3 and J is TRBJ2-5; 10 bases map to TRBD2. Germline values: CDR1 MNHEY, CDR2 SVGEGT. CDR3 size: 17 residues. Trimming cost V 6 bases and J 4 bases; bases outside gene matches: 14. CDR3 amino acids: CASRNNLPLAGGETQYF. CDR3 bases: TGTGCCAGCAGGAACAATTTACCCTTAGCGGGAGGAGAGACCCAGTACTTC.

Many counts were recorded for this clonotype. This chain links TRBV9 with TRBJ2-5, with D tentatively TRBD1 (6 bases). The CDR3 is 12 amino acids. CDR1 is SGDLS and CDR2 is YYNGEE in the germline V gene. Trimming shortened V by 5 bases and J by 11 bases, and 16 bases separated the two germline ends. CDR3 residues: CASSQPPGQQYF. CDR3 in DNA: TGTGCCAGCAGTCAACCTCCGGGACAACAGTACTTC. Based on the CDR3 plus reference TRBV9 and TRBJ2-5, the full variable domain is DSGVTQTPKHLITATGQRVTLRCSPRSGDLSVYWYQQSLDQGLQFLIQYYNGEERAKGNILERFSAQQFPDLHSELNLSSLELGDSALYFCASSQPPGQQYFGPGTRLLVL.

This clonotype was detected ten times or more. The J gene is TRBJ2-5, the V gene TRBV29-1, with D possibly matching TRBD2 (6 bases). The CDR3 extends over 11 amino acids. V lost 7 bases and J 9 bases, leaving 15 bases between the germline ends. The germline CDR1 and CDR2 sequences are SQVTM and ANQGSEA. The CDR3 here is CSAGGSGAQYF. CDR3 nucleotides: TGCAGCGCAGGAGGGTCCGGGGCCCAGTACTTC.

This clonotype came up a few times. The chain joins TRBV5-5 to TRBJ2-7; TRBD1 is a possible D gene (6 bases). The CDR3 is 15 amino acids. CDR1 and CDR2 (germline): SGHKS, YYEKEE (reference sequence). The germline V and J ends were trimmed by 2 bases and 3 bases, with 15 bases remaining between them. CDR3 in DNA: TGTGCCAGCAGCTTTACTTACGGACAGAGCTACGAGCAGTACTTC. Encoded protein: CASSFTYGQSYEQYF.

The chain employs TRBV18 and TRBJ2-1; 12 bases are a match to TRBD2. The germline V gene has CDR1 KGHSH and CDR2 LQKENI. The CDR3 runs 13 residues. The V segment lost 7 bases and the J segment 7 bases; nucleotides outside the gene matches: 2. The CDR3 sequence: CASWGLAGNEQFF. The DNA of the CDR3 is TGTGCCAGCTGGGGACTAGCGGGTAATGAGCAGTTCTTC.

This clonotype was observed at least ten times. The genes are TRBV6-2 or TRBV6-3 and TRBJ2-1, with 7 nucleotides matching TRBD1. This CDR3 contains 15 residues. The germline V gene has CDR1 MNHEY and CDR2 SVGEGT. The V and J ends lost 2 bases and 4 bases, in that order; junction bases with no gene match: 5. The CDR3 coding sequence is TGTGCCAGCAGTTACGGTGGGACAGTATACAATGAGCAGTTCTTC. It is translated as CASSYGGTVYNEQFF.